Presented here are 12 T cell receptor beta chains from one specimen sequenced in a study of blood T cell repertoires in COVID-19. Some clones are missing from TCRdb's copy, which holds only in-frame ones; the method was immunoSEQ multiplex PCR. Of some 64,000 clones listed, 78% are singletons. Material for sequencing was peripheral blood. The receptors stem from a man aged 60 to 75 with COVID-19, enrolled during active disease.

The genes are TRBV19 and TRBJ1-2; TRBD1 matches 9 bases. CDR1 and CDR2 (germline): LNHDA, SQIVND (reference sequence). Trimming at V came to 2 bases and at J to 7 bases, leaving 5 bases not matched to a gene. This CDR3 has 14 amino acids. This CDR3 reads CASSITGGSSGYTF. The CDR3 DNA reads as TGTGCCAGTAGTATAACAGGGGGCTCAAGTGGCTACACCTTC.

The chain's CDR3 is CASNPGRVTEAFF. CDR3 sequence (DNA): TGTGCCAGCAATCCGGGAAGGGTGACTGAAGCTTTCTTT. This rearrangement joins TRBV2 to TRBJ1-1; D not certain. This CDR3 has 13 amino acids. Per germline, CDR1 SNHLY and CDR2 FYNNEI. V dropped 7 bases and J dropped 5 bases, with 14 bases sitting between them.

V is TRBV4-1 and J is TRBJ1-3; D is unresolved. Germline V gene sequence: CDR1 MGHRA, CDR2 YSYEKL. There are 16 residues in the CDR3. V shed 5 bases and J shed 0 bases, with 14 bases lying between them. The CDR3 reads CASSLTRLISGNTIYF. CDR3 in DNA: TGCGCCAGCAGCTTGACACGCCTGATCTCTGGAAACACCATATATTTT.

In its sample, this clone was seen once. The chain joins TRBV6-2 or TRBV6-3 to TRBJ1-4; maybe TRBD1 (6 bases). This CDR3 is 15 amino acids long. Germline-derived CDR1 and CDR2 are MNHEY and SVGEGT. The ends were cut back, 2 bases at V and 2 bases at J, with 9 bases in the middle. The CDR3, as DNA: TGTGCCAGCAGTTACAGGGGGTTGACTAATGAAAAACTGTTTTTT. Residues: CASSYRGLTNEKLFF.

This clone was counted a few times. The rearrangement uses TRBV10-2 and TRBJ1-6; 9 bases match TRBD1. The germline CDR1 and CDR2 sequences are WSHSY and SAAADI. J lost 6 bases, V lost 8 bases, and 5 bases had no gene match. The CDR3 is 14 residues long. CDR3 sequence (DNA): TGCGCCAGCCTACCGGACAGGGGTAATTCACCCCTCCACTTT. Encoded protein: CASLPDRGNSPLHF.

The genes are TRBV30 and TRBJ1-1, with D unclear. Germline CDR1 GTSNPN, CDR2 SVGIG (reference sequence). Trimming cost V 2 bases and J 0 bases, with 4 bases left between them. CDR3 length equals 12 residues. The CDR3 loop reads CAWSLMNTEAFF. The CDR3 nucleotides read TGTGCCTGGAGTCTTATGAACACTGAAGCTTTCTTT.

This sequence joins TRBV6-5 and TRBJ1-2; D is uncertain. There are 12 residues in the CDR3. CDR1 is MNHEY, CDR2 SVGAGI, per germline. V was clipped by 11 bases and J by 0 bases, with 10 bases between them. The CDR3: CAVTQANYGYTF. The CDR3 region has the DNA TGTGCCGTGACTCAAGCTAACTATGGCTACACCTTC.

This chain uses TRBV29-1 with TRBJ2-1; D ambiguous. Germline CDR1 SQVTM, CDR2 ANQGSEA. CDR3 size: 13 residues. V lost 8 bases to trimming and J lost 0 bases, with 11 bases between them. CDR3 protein: CSSTESSYNEQFF. CDR3 coding DNA: TGCAGCTCAACTGAAAGCTCCTACAATGAGCAGTTCTTC.

The rearrangement links TRBV7-6 to TRBJ2-7, with 9 bases that match TRBD2. The CDR3 covers 16 residues. Germline loops: CDR1 SGHVS, CDR2 FNYEAQ. V shed 3 bases and J 1 base; nucleotides not matched to a gene: 7. DNA of the CDR3: TGTGCCAGCAGCTTTGGGACTAGCTCTAATTCCTACGAGCAGTACTTC. Protein sequence: CASSFGTSSNSYEQYF. Variable domain in full (rest from reference TRBV7-6 and TRBJ2-7): GAGVSQSPRYKVTKRGQDVALRCDPISGHVSLYWYRQALGQGPEFLTYFNYEAQQDKSGLPNDRFSAERPEGSISTLTIQRTEQRDSAMYRCASSFGTSSNSYEQYFGPGTRLTVT.

The chain joins TRBV9 to TRBJ2-1, with D possibly matching TRBD1 (5 bases). Germline V gene lookup returns CDR1 SGDLS and CDR2 YYNGEE. Trimming pared 0 bases from V and 4 bases from J, leaving 14 bases between. CDR3 size: 16 residues. The CDR3 is CASSVGAGIGYNEQFF. In nucleotides, the CDR3 is TGTGCCAGCAGCGTAGGCGCAGGGATTGGATACAATGAGCAGTTCTTC.

The V gene is TRBV19, the J gene TRBJ1-2; TRBD1 might be the D (6 bases). The CDR3 is 13 amino acids. The ends were cut back, 5 bases at V and 5 bases at J, with 12 bases in the middle. Germline-derived CDR1 and CDR2 are LNHDA and SQIVND (reference sequence). CDR3: CASSHGTPYGYTF. DNA of the CDR3: TGTGCCAGTAGTCACGGGACACCGTATGGCTACACCTTC.

The rearrangement uses TRBV5-1 and TRBJ2-5; tentative D call: TRBD2 (6 bases). V lost 7 bases to trimming and J lost 2 bases, with 15 bases between them. The CDR3 spans 14 residues. Germline V lookup: CDR1 SGHRS, CDR2 YFSETQ. This CDR3 is CASSVAGNQETQYF. The CDR3, as DNA: TGCGCCAGCTCCGTCGCGGGAAATCAAGAGACCCAGTACTTC.